The clone carrying this TCR beta chain was counted between two and nine times. These data come from a study of T-cell memory formation after mild COVID-19. CDR3 length: 14 residues. The germline gives CDR1 LGHNA, CDR2 YSLEER. The V gene lost 3 bases and the J gene lost 4 bases, with 9 bases spanning the gap. TCRdb re-derived calls from the 5' RACE reads in MiXCR, one entry per CDR3 protein. The table records about 140,000 distinct CDR3 sequences, about 23% of them present only once. The sequenced material came from PBMCs or a T cell subset sorted from them (not recorded which). The chain is built from TRBV4-3 and TRBJ2-2; tentatively, D is TRBD1 (6 bases). This clonotype was sampled from an adult woman who had mild COVID-19 (a few samples of this study predate the infection). Cell type and time point are not known. Here the CDR3 reads CASSHTGLTGELFF. The CDR3 DNA follows: TGCGCCAGCAGCCACACAGGGCTCACCGGGGAGCTGTTTTTT.